Listed below are T cell receptor beta chains from one sample, sequenced in a study of tumor-infiltrating lymphocytes in primary liver carcinoma. TCRdb independently ran MiXCR on the multiplex PCR reads; one entry per CDR3 protein. The table has about 54,000 distinct CDR3 sequences, about three quarters seen once. Sequenced sample: liver tumor tissue from sampling region 2. The source of these receptors is a man in his forties with primary liver carcinoma and hepatitis B virus infection. Both conserved end residues are part of each CDR3. D genes are given only for firm matches. The size of a clone is reported for some rows only, either as once, few or many, or as a class for expanded clones.

J: TRBJ2-1
size: -
D: -
V: TRBV6-1
DNA: TGCGCCAGCAGTGAACCCGACAAGGGAGGAGAGCAGTTCTTC
CDR3: CASSEPDKGGEQFF

J: TRBJ2-7
size: -
D: -
V: TRBV4-1
DNA: TGCGCCAGCAGCCAGGCATCAAACTCCTACGGGCAGTACTTC
CDR3: CASSQASNSYGQYF

J: TRBJ1-5
size: many
D: -
V: TRBV30
DNA: TGTGCCTGGAGTGTACGGGACAAAAATCAGCCCCAGCATTTT
CDR3: CAWSVRDKNQPQHF

J: TRBJ2-7
size: -
D: -
V: TRBV11-2
DNA: TGTGCCAGCAGCATCGACCCGCAGGGAAGCTACGAGCAGTACTTC
CDR3: CASSIDPQGSYEQYF

J: TRBJ2-1
size: -
D: -
V: TRBV2
DNA: TGTGCCAGCAGAGACGACGGCAGGGGAGCTGGCAATGAGCAGTTCTTC
CDR3: CASRDDGRGAGNEQFF

J: TRBJ1-6
size: -
D: -
V: TRBV29-1
DNA: TGCAGCGTTGGACAGCAGGAGAATTCACCCCTCCACTTT
CDR3: CSVGQQENSPLHF

J: TRBJ2-5
size: -
D: -
V: TRBV29-1
DNA: TGCAGCGTTGGTAGGAGGGCCGCTGAAACCCAATACTTC
CDR3: CSVGRRAAETQYF

J: TRBJ2-1
size: -
D: -
V: TRBV5-4
DNA: TGTGCCATCAGCCACCCTTCAAACAGGGACAATAAGCAGTTCTTC
CDR3: CAISHPSNRDNKQFF

J: TRBJ2-7
size: many
D: -
V: TRBV4-2
DNA: TGTGCCAGCAGCCAAGTGTCCTCCCCTCAATACGAGCAGTACTTC
CDR3: CASSQVSSPQYEQYF

J: TRBJ1-1
size: -
D: TRBD1
V: TRBV5-1
DNA: TGCGCCAGCAGCTTGGATCCAGGGGGTAGTGAAGCTTTCTTT
CDR3: CASSLDPGGSEAFF

J: TRBJ1-6
size: many
D: -
V: TRBV6-1
DNA: TGTGCCAGCACCGAGGAGTATAATTCACCCCTCCACTTT
CDR3: CASTEEYNSPLHF

J: TRBJ2-2
size: many
D: -
V: TRBV5-1
DNA: TGCGCCAGCAGCTTGACGGAAGCCGGGGAGCTGTTTTTT
CDR3: CASSLTEAGELFF

J: TRBJ2-7
size: -
D: -
V: TRBV12-5
DNA: TGTGCTAGCCCCCCGGGGTCTGAGCAGTGCTTC
CDR3: CASPPGSEQCF

J: TRBJ2-7
size: -
D: TRBD1
V: TRBV10-3
DNA: TGTGCCATCAGTGAGTTCTCCCTCCATACCGGGACAGGGAACTACGAGCAGTACTTC
CDR3: CAISEFSLHTGTGNYEQYF

J: TRBJ2-1
size: -
D: -
V: TRBV29-1
DNA: TGCAGCGGGTCGGACACTGAGCGGTTCTTC
CDR3: CSGSDTERFF

J: TRBJ2-2
size: many
D: -
V: TRBV5-1
DNA: TGCGCCAGCTTTCAGGAGAACACCGGGGAGCTGTTTTTT
CDR3: CASFQENTGELFF

J: TRBJ2-7
size: many
D: -
V: TRBV28
DNA: TGTGCCAGCAGTTTCCGGGGGCGCACCTACGAGCAGTACTTC
CDR3: CASSFRGRTYEQYF

J: TRBJ2-7
size: medium-sized
D: TRBD1
V: TRBV5-6
DNA: TGTGCCAGCACCCGGACAGGTCAACCCTACGAGCAGTACTTC
CDR3: CASTRTGQPYEQYF

J: TRBJ2-2
size: -
D: -
V: TRBV4-1
DNA: TGCGCCAGCAGCCGAGAGCCTGGGACTTTGGATTCCAGGGAGCTGTCTTTT
CDR3: CASSREPGTLDSRELSF

J: TRBJ1-4
size: few
D: -
V: TRBV6-5
DNA: TGTGCCAGCAATGCTGGGGGGGGAAAACCGTTTTTT
CDR3: CASNAGGGKPFF

J: TRBJ2-4
size: -
D: -
V: TRBV11-2
DNA: TGCGCCAGCAGCCCCCCACGGGGGTCGGACATTCAGTACTTC
CDR3: CASSPPRGSDIQYF

J: TRBJ2-5
size: once
D: -
V: TRBV29-1
DNA: TGCAGCGTTGTTGTGAGGGCCGCTGGGATCAAGTACTTC
CDR3: CSVVVRAAGIKYF

J: TRBJ2-3
size: -
D: -
V: TRBV4-2
DNA: TGTACCAGCAGCTCGGACTACGACGTCTCAGATACGCAGTATTTT
CDR3: CTSSSDYDVSDTQYF

J: TRBJ2-3
size: medium-sized
D: -
V: TRBV6-5
DNA: TGTGCCAGCAGTTGGGACGGACGCACAGATACGCAGTATTTT
CDR3: CASSWDGRTDTQYF

J: TRBJ2-3
size: -
D: -
V: TRBV29-1
DNA: TGCAGCGTTATACACGGTGGGGGGAGCACAGATACGCAGTATTTT
CDR3: CSVIHGGGSTDTQYF

J: TRBJ1-6
size: many
D: -
V: TRBV10-3
DNA: TGTGCCATCAAGGACAACCATAATTCACCCCTCCACTTT
CDR3: CAIKDNHNSPLHF

J: TRBJ2-1
size: -
D: -
V: TRBV4-1
DNA: TGCGCCAACAGCCAAGCAGGAACCGTGCAGTTCTTC
CDR3: CANSQAGTVQFF

J: TRBJ1-4
size: -
D: -
V: TRBV2
DNA: TGTGCCAGCAGGGGCACAACAACTAATGAAAAACTGTTTTTT
CDR3: CASRGTTTNEKLFF

J: TRBJ2-2
size: -
D: -
V: TRBV5-1
DNA: TGCGCCAGCAGCTTCAGGATCACGAACACCGGGGAGCTGCTTTTT
CDR3: CASSFRITNTGELLF

J: TRBJ2-7
size: -
D: -
V: TRBV13
DNA: TGTGCCAGCAGCATATTGGGCGAGCAGTACTTC
CDR3: CASSILGEQYF

J: TRBJ2-7
size: many
D: TRBD2
V: TRBV18
DNA: TGTGCCAGCTCACCACGGGCGGGAGGGAGCTCCTACGAGCAGTACTTC
CDR3: CASSPRAGGSSYEQYF

J: TRBJ2-3
size: -
D: -
V: TRBV6-2/TRBV6-3
DNA: TGTGCCAGCGATGAGACAGCCTCCACAGTTACGCAGTATTTT
CDR3: CASDETASTVTQYF

J: TRBJ1-1
size: many
D: -
V: TRBV24-1
DNA: TGTGCCACCAGTGATTCATACCCCCCAGGGGCTGAAGCTTTCTTT
CDR3: CATSDSYPPGAEAFF

J: TRBJ2-1
size: -
D: -
V: TRBV29-1
DNA: TGCAGCGTTGCAATATACGATGAGCAGTTCTTC
CDR3: CSVAIYDEQFF

J: TRBJ1-1
size: once
D: -
V: TRBV12-3/TRBV12-4
DNA: TGTGCCAGCAGTTTAAATTTTCTCTCTGAAGCTTTCTTT
CDR3: CASSLNFLSEAFF

J: TRBJ2-3
size: -
D: -
V: TRBV6-1
DNA: TGTACCAGCAGTGAAGCTCCCTGCGGGAGCACAGATACGCAGTATTTT
CDR3: CTSSEAPCGSTDTQYF

J: TRBJ1-5
size: -
D: -
V: TRBV4-1
DNA: TGCGCCAGCAGCCATAATATCGCAGGGTGGCAGCCCCAGCATTTC
CDR3: CASSHNIAGWQPQHF

J: TRBJ2-3
size: -
D: -
V: TRBV29-1
DNA: TGCGGCGTCAACGCGGTAGGCACAGATGCGCAGTATTTT
CDR3: CGVNAVGTDAQYF

J: TRBJ2-7
size: medium-sized
D: -
V: TRBV11-2
DNA: TGTGCCAGCAGCTTAGCAGGGACGACCTACGAGCAGTACTTC
CDR3: CASSLAGTTYEQYF

J: TRBJ2-3
size: -
D: -
V: TRBV12-3/TRBV12-4
DNA: TGTGCCAGCATCTCGAATAGCGGTGGGGCAGATACGCAGTATTTT
CDR3: CASISNSGGADTQYF

J: TRBJ2-1
size: -
D: TRBD2
V: TRBV6-5
DNA: TGTGCCAGTAGGGTATCCGGGACTAGCCCCAGTGAGCAGTTCTTC
CDR3: CASRVSGTSPSEQFF

J: TRBJ2-5
size: -
D: TRBD1
V: TRBV6-6
DNA: TGTGCCAGTAACCGCGCATACCGGGACAGTGACCAAGAGACCCAGTACTTC
CDR3: CASNRAYRDSDQETQYF

J: TRBJ2-1
size: -
D: TRBD2
V: TRBV12-3/TRBV12-4
DNA: TGTGCCAGCAGTTTATTGACAGCGGGAGACGGCGAGCAGTCCTTC
CDR3: CASSLLTAGDGEQSF

J: TRBJ2-7
size: -
D: -
V: TRBV4-1
DNA: TGCGCCAACAGCCAAGAAAGGGGCAGGCGCTACGAGCAGTACTTC
CDR3: CANSQERGRRYEQYF

J: TRBJ2-2
size: -
D: TRBD2
V: TRBV6-5
DNA: TGTGCCTGCAGTAAACTAGCGGGACTAGGTGCCGGGGAGCTGTTTTTT
CDR3: CACSKLAGLGAGELFF